This TCR beta chain was captured in a study of PD-1 blockade in mismatch repair-deficient tumors. Overall study: Patients had 12 mismatch repair-deficient cancer types and were previously treated and progressing. General study findings and limits: Rapid post-treatment expansion, then contraction, generally preceding radiologic response, marked tumor-resident clones.

Germline CDR1 LNHDA, CDR2 SQIVND (reference sequence). The V gene end was trimmed by 5 bases and the J gene end by 1 base; junction bases not matched to a gene: 5. The CDR3 is 14 residues long. Every patient had mismatch repair deficiency by PCR or immunohistochemistry. A few pembrolizumab responders had their TCRs sequenced. Generated by immunoSEQ multiplex PCR, the TCRdb table keeps only in-frame clones and is missing some. The table has some 66,000 clones, approximately 88% seen once. Remarks on this clone: Its antigen is unidentified.

The specimen comprised peripheral blood, sampled 52 weeks after starting pembrolizumab. The receptor's source is an adult with mismatch repair-deficient cancer. The chain employs TRBV19 and TRBJ2-7; 7 bases match TRBD2. CDR3 amino acids: CASSSGGLSYEQYF. The CDR3 DNA follows: TGTGCCAGTAGTTCGGGGGGACTTTCCTACGAGCAGTACTTC.